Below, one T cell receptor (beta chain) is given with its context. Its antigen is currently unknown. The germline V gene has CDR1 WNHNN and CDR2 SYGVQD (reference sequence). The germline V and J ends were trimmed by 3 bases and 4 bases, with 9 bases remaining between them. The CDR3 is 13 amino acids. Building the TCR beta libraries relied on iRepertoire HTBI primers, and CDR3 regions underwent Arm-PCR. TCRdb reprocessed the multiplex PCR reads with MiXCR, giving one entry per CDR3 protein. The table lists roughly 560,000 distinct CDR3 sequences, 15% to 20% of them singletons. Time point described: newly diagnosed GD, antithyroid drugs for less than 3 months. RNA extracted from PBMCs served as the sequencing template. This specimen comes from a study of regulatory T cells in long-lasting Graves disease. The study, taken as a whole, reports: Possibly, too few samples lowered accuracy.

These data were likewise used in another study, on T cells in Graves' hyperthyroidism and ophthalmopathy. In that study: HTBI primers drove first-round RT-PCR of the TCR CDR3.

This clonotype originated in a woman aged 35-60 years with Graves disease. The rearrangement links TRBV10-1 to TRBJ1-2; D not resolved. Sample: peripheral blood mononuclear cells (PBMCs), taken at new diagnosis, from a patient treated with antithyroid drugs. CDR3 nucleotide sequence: TGCGCCAGCAGTGACTCGGACCTCTATGGCTACACCTTC. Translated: CASSDSDLYGYTF.